This T cell receptor beta chain was captured by sequencing in a study of blood T cells in healthy people across ages. Study conclusions and caveats: Age showed a roughly linear inverse relationship with TCR beta diversity per million T cells.

V lost 4 bases to trimming and J lost 0 bases, with 14 bases between them. The CDR3 length is 15 residues. Per germline, CDR1 SGHKS and CDR2 YYEKEE (reference sequence). A sample-barcoded 5' primer and a J-beta primer mix were used in a second PCR of about 7 to 12 cycles. A single record per CDR3 protein comes from TCRdb applying MiXCR to the 5' RACE reads. Of 800,000 to 900,000 distinct CDR3 sequences listed, less than 80% are singletons. This clonotype has only one observation. As yet, its antigen is unknown. Sequenced: blood. This sequence originates from a man aged 25-40 years in good health. V and J are TRBV5-5 and TRBJ2-7; D not resolved. The CDR3 DNA follows: TGTGCCAGCAGCGACACTAAGGGTTTCTCCTACGAGCAGTACTTC. Its translation is CASSDTKGFSYEQYF.